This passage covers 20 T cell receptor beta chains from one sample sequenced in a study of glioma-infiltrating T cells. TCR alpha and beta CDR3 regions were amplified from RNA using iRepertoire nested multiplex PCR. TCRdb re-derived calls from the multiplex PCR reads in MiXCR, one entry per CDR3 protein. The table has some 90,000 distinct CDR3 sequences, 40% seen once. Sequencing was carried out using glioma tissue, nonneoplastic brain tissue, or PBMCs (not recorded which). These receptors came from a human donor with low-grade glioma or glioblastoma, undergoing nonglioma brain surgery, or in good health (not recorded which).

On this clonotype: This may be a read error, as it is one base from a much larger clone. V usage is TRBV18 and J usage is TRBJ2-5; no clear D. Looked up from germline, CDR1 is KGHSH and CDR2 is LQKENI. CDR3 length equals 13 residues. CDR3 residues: CAISPLGGETQYF. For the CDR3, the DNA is TGTGCCATCTCACCGCTAGGTGGAGAGACCCAGTACTTC.

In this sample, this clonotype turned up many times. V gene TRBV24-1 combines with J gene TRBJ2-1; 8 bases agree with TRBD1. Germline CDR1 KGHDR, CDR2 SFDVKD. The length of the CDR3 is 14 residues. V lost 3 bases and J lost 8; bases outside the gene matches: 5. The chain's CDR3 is CATSDQQGVDEQFF. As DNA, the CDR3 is TGTGCCACCAGTGATCAACAGGGGGTGGATGAGCAGTTCTTC.

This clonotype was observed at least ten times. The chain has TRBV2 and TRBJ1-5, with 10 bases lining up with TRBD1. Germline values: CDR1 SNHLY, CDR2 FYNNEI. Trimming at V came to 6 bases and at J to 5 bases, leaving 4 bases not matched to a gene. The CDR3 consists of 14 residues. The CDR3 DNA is TGTGCCAGCAGAGGACAGGGGGAGTATCAGCCCCAGCATTTT. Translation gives CASRGQGEYQPQHF.

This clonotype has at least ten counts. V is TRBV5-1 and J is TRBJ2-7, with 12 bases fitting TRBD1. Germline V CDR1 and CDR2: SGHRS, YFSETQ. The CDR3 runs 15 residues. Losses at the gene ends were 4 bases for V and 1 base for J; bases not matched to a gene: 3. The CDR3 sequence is CASSLGQGASYEQYF. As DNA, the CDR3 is TGCGCCAGCAGCCTGGGACAGGGGGCTTCCTACGAGCAGTACTTC.

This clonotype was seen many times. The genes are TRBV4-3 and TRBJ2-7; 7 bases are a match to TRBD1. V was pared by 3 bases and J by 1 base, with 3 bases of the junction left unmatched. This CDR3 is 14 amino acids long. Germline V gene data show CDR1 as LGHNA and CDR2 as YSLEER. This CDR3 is CASSHGTDSYEQYF. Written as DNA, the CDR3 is TGCGCCAGCAGCCATGGGACAGATTCCTACGAGCAGTACTTC.

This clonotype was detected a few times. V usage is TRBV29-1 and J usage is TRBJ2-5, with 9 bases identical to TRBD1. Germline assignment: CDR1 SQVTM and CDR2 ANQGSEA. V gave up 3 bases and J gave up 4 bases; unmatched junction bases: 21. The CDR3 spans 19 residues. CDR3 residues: CSVDGLRDREMAFGETQYF. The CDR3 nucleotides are TGCAGCGTTGACGGACTGAGGGACAGGGAAATGGCTTTTGGAGAGACCCAGTACTTC.

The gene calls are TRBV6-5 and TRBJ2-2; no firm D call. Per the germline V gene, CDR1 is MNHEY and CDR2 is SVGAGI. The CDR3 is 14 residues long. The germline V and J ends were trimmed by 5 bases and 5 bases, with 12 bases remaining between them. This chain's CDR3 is CASSACRLTGELFF. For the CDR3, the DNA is TGTGCCAGCAGTGCCTGTAGGCTGACCGGGGAGCTGTTTTTT.

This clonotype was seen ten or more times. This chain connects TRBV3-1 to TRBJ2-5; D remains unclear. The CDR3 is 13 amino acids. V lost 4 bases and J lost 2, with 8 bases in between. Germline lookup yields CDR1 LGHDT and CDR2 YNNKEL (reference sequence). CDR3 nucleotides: TGTGCCAGCAGCCCGACACCACAAGAGACCCAGTACTTC. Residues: CASSPTPQETQYF.

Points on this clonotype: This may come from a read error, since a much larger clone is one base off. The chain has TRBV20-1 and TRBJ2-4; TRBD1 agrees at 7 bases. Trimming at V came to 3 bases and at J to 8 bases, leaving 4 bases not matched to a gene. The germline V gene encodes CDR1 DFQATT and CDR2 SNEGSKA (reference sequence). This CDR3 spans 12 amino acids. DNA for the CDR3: TGCAGTGCTAGTGCAGGGGGTTACATTCAGTACTTC. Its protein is CSASAGGYIQYF.

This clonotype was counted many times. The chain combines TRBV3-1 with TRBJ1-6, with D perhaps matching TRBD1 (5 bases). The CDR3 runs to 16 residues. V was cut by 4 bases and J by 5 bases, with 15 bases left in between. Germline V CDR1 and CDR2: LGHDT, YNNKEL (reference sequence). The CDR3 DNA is TGTGCCAGCAGCCCAAGGGGTGTGGGCAATAATTCACCCCTCCACTTT. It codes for CASSPRGVGNNSPLHF. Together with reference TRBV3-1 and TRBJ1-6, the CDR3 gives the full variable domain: DTAVSQTPKYLVTQMGNDKSIKCEQNLGHDTMYWYKQDSKKFLKIMFSYNNKELIINETVPNRFSPKSPDKAHLNLHINSLELGDSAVYFCASSPRGVGNNSPLHFGNGTRLTVT.

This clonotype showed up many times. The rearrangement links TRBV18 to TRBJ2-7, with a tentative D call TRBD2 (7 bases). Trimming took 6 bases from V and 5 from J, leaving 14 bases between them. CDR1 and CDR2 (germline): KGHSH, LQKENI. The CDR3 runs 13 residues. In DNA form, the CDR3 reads TGTGCCAGCTCGTCCCAGGGGAGGGACGAGCAGTACTTC. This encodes CASSSQGRDEQYF. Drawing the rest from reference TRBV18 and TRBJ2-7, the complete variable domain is NAGVMQNPRHLVRRRGQEARLRCSPMKGHSHVYWYRQLPEEGLKFMVYLQKENIIDESGMPKERFSAEFPKEGPSILRIQQVVRGDSAAYFCASSSQGRDEQYFGPGTRLTVT.

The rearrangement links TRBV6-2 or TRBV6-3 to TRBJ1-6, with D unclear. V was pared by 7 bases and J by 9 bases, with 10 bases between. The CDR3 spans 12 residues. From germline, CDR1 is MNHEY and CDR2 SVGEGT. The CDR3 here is CASKTPGSPLHF. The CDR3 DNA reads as TGTGCCAGCAAGACTCCCGGTTCACCCCTCCACTTT.

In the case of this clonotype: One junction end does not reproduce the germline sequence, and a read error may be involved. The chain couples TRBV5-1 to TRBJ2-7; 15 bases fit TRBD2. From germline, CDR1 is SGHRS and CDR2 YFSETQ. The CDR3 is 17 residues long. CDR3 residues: CASNLVGLAGGRPEQYF. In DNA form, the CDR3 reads TGCGCCAGCAACTTGGTAGGACTAGCGGGAGGGAGGCCCGAGCAGTACTTC.

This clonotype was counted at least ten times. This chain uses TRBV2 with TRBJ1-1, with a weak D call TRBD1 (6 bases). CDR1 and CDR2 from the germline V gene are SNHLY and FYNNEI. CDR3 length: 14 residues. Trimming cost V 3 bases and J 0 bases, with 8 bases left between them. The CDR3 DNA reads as TGTGCCAGCAGTGAGGACAGATTGAACACTGAAGCTTTCTTT. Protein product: CASSEDRLNTEAFF.

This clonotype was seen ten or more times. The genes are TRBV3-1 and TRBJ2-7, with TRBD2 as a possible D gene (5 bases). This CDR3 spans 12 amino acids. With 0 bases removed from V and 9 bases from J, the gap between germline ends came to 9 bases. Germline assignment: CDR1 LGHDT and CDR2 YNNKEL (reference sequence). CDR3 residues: CASSQDRGRQYF. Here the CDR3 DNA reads TGTGCCAGCAGCCAAGATCGAGGGAGGCAGTACTTC.

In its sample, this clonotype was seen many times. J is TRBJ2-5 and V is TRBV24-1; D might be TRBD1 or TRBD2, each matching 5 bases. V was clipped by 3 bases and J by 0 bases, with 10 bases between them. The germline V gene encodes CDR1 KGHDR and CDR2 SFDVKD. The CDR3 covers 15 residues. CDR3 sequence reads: CATSDPPGHQETQYF. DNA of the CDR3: TGTGCCACCAGTGATCCACCGGGACACCAAGAGACCCAGTACTTC.

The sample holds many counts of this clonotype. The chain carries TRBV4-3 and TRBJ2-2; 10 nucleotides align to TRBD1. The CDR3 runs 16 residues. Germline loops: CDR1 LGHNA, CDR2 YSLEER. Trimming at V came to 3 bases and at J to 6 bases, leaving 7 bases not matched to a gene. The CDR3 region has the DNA TGCGCCAGCAGCCAGGGGACAGGGGTTGGCGCCGGGGAGCTGTTTTTT. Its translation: CASSQGTGVGAGELFF.

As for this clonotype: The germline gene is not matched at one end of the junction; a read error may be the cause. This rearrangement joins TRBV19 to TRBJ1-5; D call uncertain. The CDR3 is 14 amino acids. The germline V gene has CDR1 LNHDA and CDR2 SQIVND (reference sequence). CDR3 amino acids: CANSIGGSGQPQHF. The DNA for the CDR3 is TGTGCCAATAGTATTGGAGGGAGCGGTCAGCCCCAGCATTTT. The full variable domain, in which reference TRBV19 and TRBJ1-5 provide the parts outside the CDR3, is DGGITQSPKYLFRKEGQNVTLSCEQNLNHDAMYWYRQDPGQGLRLIYYSQIVNDFQKGDIAEGYSVSREKKESFPLTVTSAQKNPTAFYLCANSIGGSGQPQHFGDGTRLSIL.

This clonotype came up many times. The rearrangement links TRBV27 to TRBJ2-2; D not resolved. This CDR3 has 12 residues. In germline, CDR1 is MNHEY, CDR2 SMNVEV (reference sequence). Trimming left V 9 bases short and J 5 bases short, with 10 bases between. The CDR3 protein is CARPSGTGELFF. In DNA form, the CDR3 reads TGTGCCAGACCATCGGGTACCGGGGAGCTGTTTTTT.

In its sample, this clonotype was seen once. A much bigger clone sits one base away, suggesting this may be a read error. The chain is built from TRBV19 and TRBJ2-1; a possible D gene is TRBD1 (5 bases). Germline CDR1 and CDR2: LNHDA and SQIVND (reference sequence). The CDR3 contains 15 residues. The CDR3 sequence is CAGSINPGPYNEQFF. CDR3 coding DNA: TGTGCCGGTAGTATAAATCCAGGGCCCTACAATGAGCAGTTCTTC.